Below are 24 T cell receptor beta chains sequenced from a single sample in a study of T cell responses to AZD1222 COVID-19 vaccine. Profiled with immunoSEQ multiplex PCR; TCRdb holds only in-frame clones, not every one. The table lists 75,000 to 95,000 clones, approximately 90% of them singletons. Sequenced material: peripheral blood, taken 28 days after the second dose of the MenACWY control vaccine. The receptors were gathered from an adult who received the MenACWY meningococcal vaccine as a control.

The chain is built from TRBV19 and TRBJ1-2; D gene ambiguous. Between the trimmed V and J ends, which lost 1 base and 2 bases, there was a span of 8 bases. The CDR3 spans 14 residues. Germline CDR1 is LNHDA and CDR2 is SQIVND (reference sequence). In DNA, the CDR3 is TGTGCCAGTAGTATAGCAAGCTCCAACTATGGCTACACCTTC. Its protein is CASSIASSNYGYTF.

This clone is a singleton in its sample. The rearrangement joins TRBV2 to TRBJ2-2, with TRBD1 as a possible D gene (5 bases). CDR3 size: 13 residues. V was shortened by 4 bases and J by 11 bases, with 14 bases between the two germline ends. Germline assignment: CDR1 SNHLY and CDR2 FYNNEI. In DNA, the CDR3 is TGTGCCAGCAGTGCACTACAGGCCAGCGAGCTGTTTTTT. Protein sequence: CASSALQASELFF.

The rearrangement joins TRBV24-1 to TRBJ2-7; unclear D gene. CDR1 is KGHDR and CDR2 is SFDVKD in the germline V gene. The CDR3 covers 12 residues. Trimming stripped 3 bases from V and 3 bases from J, with 5 bases between. CDR3 sequence reads: CATSDGGYEQYF. CDR3 DNA sequence: TGTGCCACCAGTGATGGCGGCTACGAGCAGTACTTC.

The chain recombines TRBV6-5 with TRBJ2-1; 10 nucleotides line up with TRBD2. With 5 bases clipped from V and 6 bases from J, the junction kept 7 bases outside the gene matches. CDR3 length equals 15 residues. Germline CDR1 MNHEY, CDR2 SVGAGI. Here the CDR3 reads CASSTRTSGLNEQFF. The CDR3 nucleotides read TGTGCCAGCAGTACCCGGACTAGCGGCCTCAATGAGCAGTTCTTC.

This sequence joins TRBV9 and TRBJ2-7; the D gene could be TRBD1 or TRBD2 (5 bases each). V dropped 3 bases and J dropped 6 bases, with 13 bases sitting between them. This CDR3 has 13 residues. Germline V lookup: CDR1 SGDLS, CDR2 YYNGEE. The CDR3 region has the DNA TGTGCCAGCAGCGCTGGGGACGGGACCGAGCAGTACTTC. Translated: CASSAGDGTEQYF.

This chain links TRBV28 with TRBJ1-2; the D gene is possibly TRBD1 (6 bases). This CDR3 has 14 residues. Between the trimmed V and J ends, which lost 6 bases and 6 bases, there was a span of 17 bases. From germline, CDR1 is MDHEN and CDR2 SYDVKM. Here the CDR3 reads CASSTGQSGDGYTF. CDR3 coding DNA: TGTGCCAGCAGCACTGGACAGAGTGGGGATGGCTACACCTTC.

This clone has only a few counts. DNA for the CDR3: TGTGCCAGCAGCCAAGATGTGGGATCAAATCAGCCCCAGCATTTT. Translating gives CASSQDVGSNQPQHF. The chain links TRBV3-1 (or the pseudogene TRBV3-2) to TRBJ1-5; D ambiguous. Germline V gene lookup returns CDR1 LGHDT and CDR2 YNNKEL (reference sequence). The CDR3 sequence is 15 residues long. Trimming left V 0 bases short and J 4 bases short, with 10 bases between.

This clone was recorded only once. The V call is TRBV28, the J call TRBJ1-2; tentatively, D is TRBD1 (6 bases). The CDR3 is made up of 15 amino acids. The ends were cut back, 4 bases at V and 4 bases at J, with 16 bases in the middle. CDR1 and CDR2 (germline): MDHEN, SYDVKM. The CDR3 loop is CASSSPRGGGYGYTF. DNA for the CDR3: TGTGCCAGCAGTTCCCCGAGGGGGGGAGGCTATGGCTACACCTTC.

This clone turned up a few times. The rearrangement links TRBV12-5 to TRBJ2-6; D gene uncertain. Germline V gene data show CDR1 as LGHNT and CDR2 as FRNRAP. V was cut by 1 base and J by 2 bases, with 6 bases left in between. The CDR3 spans 15 residues. The CDR3 region is CASGLGEAGANVLTF. DNA of the CDR3: TGTGCTAGTGGTTTGGGGGAAGCTGGGGCCAACGTCCTGACTTTC.

V usage is TRBV20-1 and J usage is TRBJ1-5; D unclear. V shed 3 bases and J shed 3 bases, with 9 bases lying between them. The CDR3 totals 13 residues. Germline CDR1 is DFQATT and CDR2 is SNEGSKA (reference sequence). The CDR3 region has the DNA TGCAGTGCTAGTGGCCAGAACAATCAGCCCCAGCATTTT. It codes for CSASGQNNQPQHF.

This clone has a single count. The chain carries TRBV5-1 and TRBJ1-1, with TRBD1 matching over 9 bases. Per the germline V gene, CDR1 is SGHRS and CDR2 is YFSETQ. The J segment lost 6 bases and the V segment lost 4 bases, leaving 4 bases of the junction unmatched. The CDR3 sequence is 13 residues long. The CDR3 DNA reads as TGCGCCAGCAGCCCCGGGACAGGGTCTGAAGCTTTCTTT. This translates into CASSPGTGSEAFF.

This chain joins TRBV28 and TRBJ1-2; D unclear. The CDR3 is made up of 14 amino acids. V gave up 3 bases and J gave up 3 bases, with 11 bases separating them. From germline, CDR1 is MDHEN and CDR2 SYDVKM. CDR3: CASSLRWGHYGYTF. The DNA for the CDR3 is TGTGCCAGCAGTTTGCGCTGGGGTCACTATGGCTACACCTTC.

This clone came up once. The CDR3 bases are TGTGCCTGGAGTGTACTTGGTAGCAATCAGCCCCAGCATTTT. Translation gives CAWSVLGSNQPQHF. The chain recombines TRBV30 with TRBJ1-5; D gene ambiguous. Germline CDR1 reads GTSNPN; CDR2 reads SVGIG (reference sequence). The CDR3 contains 14 residues. V lost 0 bases to trimming and J lost 0 bases, with 6 bases between them.

The chain links TRBV18 to TRBJ1-1; no clear D. The germline V gene encodes CDR1 KGHSH and CDR2 LQKENI. V lost 1 base, J lost 1 base, and 7 bases lay in between. The CDR3 runs 14 residues. The CDR3 DNA reads as TGTGCCAGCTCACCACGCCAGCCGAACACTGAAGCTTTCTTT. Translating it yields CASSPRQPNTEAFF.

This clone was seen a few times. This chain links TRBV19 with TRBJ2-5, with D perhaps TRBD2 (5 bases). CDR1 LNHDA and CDR2 SQIVND come from the germline V gene (reference sequence). Trimming cost V 5 bases and J 1 base, with 17 bases left between them. This CDR3 region has 16 residues. The CDR3 loop is CASSHPGQAGQETQYF. CDR3 in DNA: TGTGCCAGTAGTCACCCGGGTCAGGCGGGCCAAGAGACCCAGTACTTC.

The chain recombines TRBV6-5 with TRBJ1-5; TRBD1 might be the D (6 bases). This CDR3 has 14 amino acids. The germline V gene has CDR1 MNHEY and CDR2 SVGAGI. Trimming left V 5 bases short and J 0 bases short, with 8 bases between. CDR3 in DNA: TGTGCCAGCAGTCCCAGGGGTAGCAATCAGCCCCAGCATTTT. Translation: CASSPRGSNQPQHF.

This rearrangement joins TRBV4-1 to TRBJ2-7; 9 nucleotides line up with TRBD2. In germline, CDR1 is MGHRA, CDR2 YSYEKL. The CDR3 consists of 17 residues. V lost 0 bases, J lost 3 bases, and 9 bases stayed unmatched. The CDR3 sequence is CASSQDIASGAIYEQYF. The CDR3 DNA reads as TGCGCCAGCAGCCAAGATATTGCTAGCGGGGCGATCTACGAGCAGTACTTC.

The rearrangement joins TRBV11-2 to TRBJ1-2; 11 nucleotides line up with TRBD1. V was clipped by 6 bases and J by 7 bases; unmatched bases: 13. CDR3 length: 16 residues. Germline lookup yields CDR1 SGHAT and CDR2 FQNNGV. The CDR3 sequence is CASRVGTGGSVGGYTF. The CDR3, as DNA: TGTGCCAGCAGGGTTGGGACAGGGGGTTCCGTGGGTGGCTACACCTTC.

This chain uses TRBV7-2 with TRBJ1-1; D unresolved. The CDR3 extends over 13 amino acids. V was shortened by 4 bases and J by 1 base, with 7 bases between the two germline ends. CDR1 is SGHTA, CDR2 FQGNSA, per germline. The CDR3 here is CASSSAWNTEAFF. CDR3 nucleotides: TGTGCCAGCAGCTCCGCGTGGAACACTGAAGCTTTCTTT.

The chain is built from TRBV4-3 and TRBJ1-2; D is unresolved. The CDR3 runs 12 residues. The germline V gene encodes CDR1 LGHNA and CDR2 YSLEER. With 3 bases removed from V and 7 bases from J, the gap between germline ends came to 9 bases. This CDR3 is CASSQGMGGYTF. CDR3 DNA sequence: TGCGCCAGCAGCCAGGGGATGGGTGGCTACACCTTC.

This clone occurred a few times. V gene TRBV10-3 combines with J gene TRBJ1-1; possible D gene TRBD1, 5 bases. This CDR3 spans 13 amino acids. The V and J ends lost 10 bases and 0 bases respectively, with 12 bases between them. Germline loops: CDR1 ENHRY, CDR2 SYGVKD. The DNA of the CDR3 is TGTGCCACTGGGGGTCTTATGAACACTGAAGCTTTCTTT. Its protein product is CATGGLMNTEAFF.

V usage is TRBV11-2 and J usage is TRBJ1-1; maybe TRBD1 (6 bases). Germline assignment: CDR1 SGHAT and CDR2 FQNNGV. V was trimmed by 1 base and J by 4 bases, leaving 13 bases between them. There are 15 residues in the CDR3. The CDR3 here is CASSLVPGAGTEAFF. The DNA of the CDR3 is TGTGCCAGCAGCTTAGTTCCGGGGGCAGGCACTGAAGCTTTCTTT.

This sequence joins TRBV2 and TRBJ1-1, with TRBD1 identical over 7 bases. The junction had 5 bases not matched to a gene; V was cut back by 4 bases and J by 3 bases. The CDR3 contains 14 residues. The germline CDR1 and CDR2 sequences are SNHLY and FYNNEI. CDR3 nucleotide sequence: TGTGCCAGCAGTGTTGGCAGGGGGGACACTGAAGCTTTCTTT. It translates to CASSVGRGDTEAFF.

The V call is TRBV19, the J call TRBJ1-6; 9 bases align to TRBD1. V dropped 2 bases and J dropped 10; count of bases not matched to a gene: 9. Germline V gene data show CDR1 as LNHDA and CDR2 as SQIVND (reference sequence). The CDR3 runs to 16 residues. CDR3: CASSITGTGKGSPLHF. In DNA, the CDR3 is TGTGCCAGTAGTATAACCGGGACAGGGAAGGGATCACCCCTCCACTTT.